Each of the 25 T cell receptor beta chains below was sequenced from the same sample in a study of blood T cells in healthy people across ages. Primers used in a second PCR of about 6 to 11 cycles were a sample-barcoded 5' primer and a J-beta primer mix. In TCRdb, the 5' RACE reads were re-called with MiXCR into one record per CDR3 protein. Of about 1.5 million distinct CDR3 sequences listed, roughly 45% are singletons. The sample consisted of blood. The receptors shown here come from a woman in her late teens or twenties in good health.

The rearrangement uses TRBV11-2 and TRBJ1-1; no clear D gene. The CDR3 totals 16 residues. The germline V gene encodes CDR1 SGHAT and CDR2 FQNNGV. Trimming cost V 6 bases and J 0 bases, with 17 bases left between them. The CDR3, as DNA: TGTGCCAGCAGTTACCGGGCTACCGGAATGAACACTGAAGCTTTCTTT. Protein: CASSYRATGMNTEAFF.

In nucleotides, the CDR3 is TGTGCCAGCAGTGAATTTGGGAGGGGAGGCGTGGGCACAGATACGCAGTATTTT. Residues: CASSEFGRGGVGTDTQYF. V usage is TRBV25-1 and J usage is TRBJ2-3, with 7 bases fitting TRBD2. Germline CDR1 and CDR2: MGHDK and SYGVNS. This CDR3 is 18 amino acids long. J lost 1 base, V lost 1 base, and 11 bases had no gene match.

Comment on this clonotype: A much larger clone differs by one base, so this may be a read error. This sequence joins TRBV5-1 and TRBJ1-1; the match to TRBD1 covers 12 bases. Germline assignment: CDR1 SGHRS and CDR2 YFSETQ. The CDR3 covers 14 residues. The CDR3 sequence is CVSRPGQGATEAFF. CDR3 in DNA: TGCGTCAGCCGTCCGGGACAGGGGGCCACTGAAGCTTTCTTT. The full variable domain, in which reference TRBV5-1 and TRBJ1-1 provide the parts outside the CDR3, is KAGVTQTPRYLIKTRGQQVTLSCSPISGHRSVSWYQQTPGQGLQFLFEYFSETQRNKGNFPGRFSGRQFSNSRSEMNVSTLELGDSALYLCVSRPGQGATEAFFGQGTRLTVV.

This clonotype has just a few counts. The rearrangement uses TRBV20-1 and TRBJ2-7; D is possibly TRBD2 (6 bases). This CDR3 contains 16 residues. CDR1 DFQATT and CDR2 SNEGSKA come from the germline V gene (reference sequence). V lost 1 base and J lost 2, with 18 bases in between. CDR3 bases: TGCAGTGCTAGAGGACTAGTACCCGTCCCCACCTACGAGCAGTACTTC. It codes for CSARGLVPVPTYEQYF.

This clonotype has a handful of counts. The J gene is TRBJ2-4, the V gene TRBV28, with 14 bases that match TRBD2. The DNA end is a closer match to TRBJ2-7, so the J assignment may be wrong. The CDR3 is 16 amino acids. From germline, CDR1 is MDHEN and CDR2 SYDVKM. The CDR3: CASSFRSTSGGVEQYF. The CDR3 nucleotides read TGTGCCAGCAGTTTTAGGTCGACTAGCGGGGGGGTCGAGCAGTACTTC.

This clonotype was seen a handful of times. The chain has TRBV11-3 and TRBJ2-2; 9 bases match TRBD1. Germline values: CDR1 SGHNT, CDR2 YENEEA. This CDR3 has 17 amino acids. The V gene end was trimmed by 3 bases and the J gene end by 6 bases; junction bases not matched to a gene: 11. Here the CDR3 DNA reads TGTGCCAGCAGCTTGGGTGACAGGGGGTCCGCCGCCGGGGAGCTGTTTTTT. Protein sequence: CASSLGDRGSAAGELFF.

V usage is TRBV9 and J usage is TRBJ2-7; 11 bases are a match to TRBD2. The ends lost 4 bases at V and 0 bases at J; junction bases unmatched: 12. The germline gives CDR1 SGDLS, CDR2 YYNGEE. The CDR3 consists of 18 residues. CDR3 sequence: CASSPGTSGAPSSYEQYF. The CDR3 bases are TGTGCCAGCAGCCCAGGGACTAGCGGTGCCCCAAGCTCCTACGAGCAGTACTTC.

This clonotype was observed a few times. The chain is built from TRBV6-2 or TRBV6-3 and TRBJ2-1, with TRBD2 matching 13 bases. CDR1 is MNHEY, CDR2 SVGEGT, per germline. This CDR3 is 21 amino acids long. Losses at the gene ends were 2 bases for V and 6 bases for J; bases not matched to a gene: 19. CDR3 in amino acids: CASSYRNAWVGLAGIVNEQFF. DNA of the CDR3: TGTGCCAGCAGTTACCGCAACGCATGGGTGGGACTAGCGGGAATAGTCAATGAGCAGTTCTTC.

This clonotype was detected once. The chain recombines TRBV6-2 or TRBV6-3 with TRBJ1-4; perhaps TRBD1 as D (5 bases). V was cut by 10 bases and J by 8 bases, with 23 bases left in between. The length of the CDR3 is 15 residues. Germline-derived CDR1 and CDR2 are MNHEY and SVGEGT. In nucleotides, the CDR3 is TGTGCCACAACCCTTGTAAGGGGAGGAGGAGAAAAACTGTTTTTT. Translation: CATTLVRGGGEKLFF.

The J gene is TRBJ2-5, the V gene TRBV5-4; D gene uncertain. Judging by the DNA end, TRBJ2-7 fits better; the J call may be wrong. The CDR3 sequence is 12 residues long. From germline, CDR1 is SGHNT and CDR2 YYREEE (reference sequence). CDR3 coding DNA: TGTGCCAGCACCGAACGGGTAGGCGAGCAGTACTTC. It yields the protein CASTERVGEQYF.

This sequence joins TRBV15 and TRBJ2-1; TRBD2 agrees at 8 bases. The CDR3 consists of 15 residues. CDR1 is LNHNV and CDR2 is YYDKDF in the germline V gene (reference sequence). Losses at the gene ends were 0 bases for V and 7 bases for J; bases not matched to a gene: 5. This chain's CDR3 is CATSRDREGRNEQFF. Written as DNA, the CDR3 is TGTGCCACCAGCAGAGATCGGGAGGGGAGGAATGAGCAGTTCTTC.

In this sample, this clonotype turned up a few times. CDR3 residues: CASSLATAGLHEQYF. DNA for the CDR3: TGTGCCAGCAGCTTAGCTACGGCAGGGTTACACGAGCAGTACTTC. The rearrangement uses TRBV11-2 and TRBJ2-7; TRBD1 is a possible D gene (5 bases). This CDR3 spans 15 amino acids. Per germline, CDR1 SGHAT and CDR2 FQNNGV. V lost 1 base and J lost 5, with 15 bases in between.

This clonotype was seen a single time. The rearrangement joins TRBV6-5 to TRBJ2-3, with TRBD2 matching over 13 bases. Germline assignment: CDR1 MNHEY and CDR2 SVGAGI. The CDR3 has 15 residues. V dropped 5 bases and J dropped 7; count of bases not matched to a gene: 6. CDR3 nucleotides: TGTGCCAGCAGTCGGACTAGCGGGAGTTCAAATACGCAGTATTTT. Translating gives CASSRTSGSSNTQYF.

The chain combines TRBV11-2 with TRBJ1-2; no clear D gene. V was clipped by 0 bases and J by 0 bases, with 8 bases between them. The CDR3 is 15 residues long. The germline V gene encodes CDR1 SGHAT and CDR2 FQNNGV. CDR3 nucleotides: TGTGCCAGCAGCTTAGAATCGGCCGCTAACTATGGCTACACCTTC. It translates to CASSLESAANYGYTF.

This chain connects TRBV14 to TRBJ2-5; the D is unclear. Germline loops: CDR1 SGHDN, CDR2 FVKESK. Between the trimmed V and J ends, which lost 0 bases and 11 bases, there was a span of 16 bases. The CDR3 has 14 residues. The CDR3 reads CASSQDIAYNEQYF. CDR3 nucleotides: TGTGCCAGCAGCCAAGATATAGCCTACAATGAGCAGTACTTC.

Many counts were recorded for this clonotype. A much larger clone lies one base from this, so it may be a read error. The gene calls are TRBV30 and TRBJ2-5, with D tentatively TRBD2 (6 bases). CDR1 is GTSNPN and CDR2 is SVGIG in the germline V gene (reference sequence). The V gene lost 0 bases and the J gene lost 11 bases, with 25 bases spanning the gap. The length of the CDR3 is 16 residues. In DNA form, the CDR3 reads TGTGCCTGGAGTGTAAACGCGCGGCGGGGTAACAATGAGCAGTACTTC. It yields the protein CAWSVNARRGNNEQYF.

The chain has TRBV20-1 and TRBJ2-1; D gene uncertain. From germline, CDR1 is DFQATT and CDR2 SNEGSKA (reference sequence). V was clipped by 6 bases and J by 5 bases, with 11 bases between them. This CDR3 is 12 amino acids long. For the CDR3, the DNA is TGCAGTGCCCTTAGTTGGGACAATGAGCAGTTCTTC. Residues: CSALSWDNEQFF.

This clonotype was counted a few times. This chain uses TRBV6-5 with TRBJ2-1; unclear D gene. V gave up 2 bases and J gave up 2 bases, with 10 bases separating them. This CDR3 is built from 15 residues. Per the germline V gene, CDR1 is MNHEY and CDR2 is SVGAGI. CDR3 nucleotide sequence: TGTGCCAGCAGTTACGGGCAGGTTGCCTACAATGAGCAGTTCTTC. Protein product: CASSYGQVAYNEQFF.

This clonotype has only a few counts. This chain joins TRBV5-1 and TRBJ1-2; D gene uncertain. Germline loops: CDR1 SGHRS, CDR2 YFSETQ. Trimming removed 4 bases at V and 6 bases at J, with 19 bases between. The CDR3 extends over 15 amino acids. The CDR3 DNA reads TGCGCCAGCAGCAGTTCTGCCACCGCGGGCGATGGCTACACCTTC. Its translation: CASSSSATAGDGYTF.

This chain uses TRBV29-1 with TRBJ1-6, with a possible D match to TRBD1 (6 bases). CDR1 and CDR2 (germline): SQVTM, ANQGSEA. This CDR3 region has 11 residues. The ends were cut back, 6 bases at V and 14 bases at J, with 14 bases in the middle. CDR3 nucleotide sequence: TGCAGCGTGCTACAGGGTTGGGCCCTCCACTTT. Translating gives CSVLQGWALHF.

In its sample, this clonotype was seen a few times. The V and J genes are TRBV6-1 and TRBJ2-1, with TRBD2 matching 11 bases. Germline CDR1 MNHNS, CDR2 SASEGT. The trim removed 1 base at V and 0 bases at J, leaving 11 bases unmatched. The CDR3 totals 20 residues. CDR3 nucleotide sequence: TGTGCCAGCAGTGAAGGGGGACTAGCGGCCACTCTTTACTCCTACAATGAGCAGTTCTTC. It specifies CASSEGGLAATLYSYNEQFF.

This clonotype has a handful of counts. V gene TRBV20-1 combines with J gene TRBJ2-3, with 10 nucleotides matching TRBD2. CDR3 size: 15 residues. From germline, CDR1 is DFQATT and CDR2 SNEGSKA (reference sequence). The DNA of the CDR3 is TGCAGCGCCAAGGTAGCGGGAGGTTTCACAGATACGCAGTATTTT. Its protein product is CSAKVAGGFTDTQYF.

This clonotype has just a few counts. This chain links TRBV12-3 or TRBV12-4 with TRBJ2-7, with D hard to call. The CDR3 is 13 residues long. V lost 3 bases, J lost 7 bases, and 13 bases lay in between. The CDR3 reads CASSLGYTEEQYF. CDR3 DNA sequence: TGTGCCAGCAGTTTGGGGTATACCGAGGAGCAGTACTTC.

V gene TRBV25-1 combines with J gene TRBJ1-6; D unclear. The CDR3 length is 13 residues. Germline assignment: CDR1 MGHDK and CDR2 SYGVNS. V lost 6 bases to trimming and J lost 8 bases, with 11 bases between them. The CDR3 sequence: CASRSDGYSPLHF. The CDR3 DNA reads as TGTGCCAGCAGGTCCGACGGTTATTCACCCCTCCACTTT.

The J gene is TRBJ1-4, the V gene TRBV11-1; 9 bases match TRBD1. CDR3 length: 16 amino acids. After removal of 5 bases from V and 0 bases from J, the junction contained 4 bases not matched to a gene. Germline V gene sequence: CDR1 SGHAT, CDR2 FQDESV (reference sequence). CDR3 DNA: TGTGCCAGCAGCCAAGGGACAGGGACAACTAATGAAAAACTGTTTTTT. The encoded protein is CASSQGTGTTNEKLFF.